This TCR beta chain was found in a study of cytomegalovirus exposure and HLA in healthy donors. Study-level background: HLA-typed donors contributed approximately 92 million unique TCRs, which were held in an early data release. The Caucasian-associated ancestry cluster held around four fifths of 300 to 450 genotyped donors.

Study-wide results and limits: When presence/absence was analysed, sequencing depth was taken to be roughly uniform across donors.

Researchers ran the PCR with 60 Vbeta and 13 Jbeta primers. Clones were sequenced by immunoSEQ multiplex PCR, and TCRdb holds only the in-frame ones, with some missing. The sample comprises around 200,000 clones, 80% to 85% of which are singletons, and approximately 0.74% rests with the top ten. This clone was picked up a small number of times. Its matching antigen is unknown. The CDR3 covers 14 residues. The germline V gene encodes CDR1 MNHNY and CDR2 SVGAGI (reference sequence). The ends lost 6 bases at V and 3 bases at J; junction bases unmatched: 8. This chain links TRBV6-6 with TRBJ2-7; the match to TRBD2 covers 7 bases. This TCR came from a woman between 18 and 29 years old in good health and CMV-seronegative. The sample taken for sequencing was PBMCs. CDR3 residues: CASSNRDYNYEQYF. The CDR3 bases are TGTGCCAGCAGCAACCGGGACTATAACTACGAGCAGTACTTC.